These 7 T cell receptor beta chains were all obtained from the same sample, sequenced in a study of regulatory T cells in long-lasting Graves disease. Construction of TCR beta libraries relied on iRepertoire HTBI primers and on Arm-PCR targeting CDR3 regions. TCRdb independently ran MiXCR on the multiplex PCR reads; one entry per CDR3 protein. The sample lists a few hundred thousand distinct CDR3 sequences, about 14% seen once, with roughly 10% in the top ten. The time point: newly diagnosed GD, antithyroid drugs for less than 3 months. Extracted RNA from PBMCs served as the source of the TCR library. These data were likewise used in another study, on T cells in Graves' hyperthyroidism and ophthalmopathy.

The source material was peripheral blood mononuclear cells (PBMCs), sampled at new diagnosis, from a patient treated with antithyroid drugs. Every receptor here comes from a man aged 25-45 years with Graves disease.

About this clonotype: A read error may explain this, as a much larger clone is one base away. The chain carries TRBV12-3 or TRBV12-4 and TRBJ1-2, with TRBD1 matching 7 bases. After removal of 4 bases from V and 12 bases from J, the junction contained 8 bases not matched to a gene. The CDR3 has 12 amino acids. DNA for the CDR3: TGTGCCAGCAGTTACAGGGGCGGGGGCCACACCTTC. This translates into CASSYRGGGHTF.

This clonotype was recorded at least ten times. The chain carries TRBV27 and TRBJ1-4; a possible D gene is TRBD1 (5 bases). Germline V CDR1 and CDR2: MNHEY, SMNVEV (reference sequence). This CDR3 is 12 amino acids long. The V and J ends lost 6 bases and 10 bases respectively, with 12 bases between them. The CDR3 DNA is TGTGCCAGCAGAGGGGTCAGTGGAAAACTGTTTTTT. Amino acids: CASRGVSGKLFF.

This clonotype was picked up many times. This chain uses TRBV5-1 with TRBJ2-7, with 7 bases fitting TRBD1. This CDR3 spans 14 amino acids. Germline lookup yields CDR1 SGHRS and CDR2 YFSETQ. The ends lost 5 bases at V and 0 bases at J; junction bases unmatched: 5. CDR3 DNA: TGCGCCAGCAGGCGGACAGGATTCTCCTACGAGCAGTACTTC. Residues: CASRRTGFSYEQYF. Looking up the rest from reference TRBV5-1 and TRBJ2-7 gives the full variable domain: KAGVTQTPRYLIKTRGQQVTLSCSPISGHRSVSWYQQTPGQGLQFLFEYFSETQRNKGNFPGRFSGRQFSNSRSEMNVSTLELGDSALYLCASRRTGFSYEQYFGPGTRLTVT.

V and J are TRBV13 and TRBJ2-3; 9 nucleotides align to TRBD2. The CDR3 is 16 amino acids. The germline gives CDR1 PRHDT, CDR2 FYEKMQ (reference sequence). Unmatched junction bases numbered 6, after V lost 0 bases and J lost 5 bases. DNA for the CDR3: TGTGCCAGCAGCTTAGGTTCGGGACTAGCTGTAGATACGCAGTATTTT. This encodes CASSLGSGLAVDTQYF. The variable domain in full, with the rest retrieved from reference TRBV13 and TRBJ2-3, is AAGVIQSPRHLIKEKRETATLKCYPIPRHDTVYWYQQGPGQDPQFLISFYEKMQSDKGSIPDRFSAQQFSDYHSELNMSSLELGDSALYFCASSLGSGLAVDTQYFGPGTRLTVL.

This clonotype has more than one count but fewer than ten. This chain links TRBV9 with TRBJ2-5, with a weak D call TRBD2 (6 bases). Germline assignment: CDR1 SGDLS and CDR2 YYNGEE. The CDR3 has 16 residues. Trimming took off 1 base at V and 4 bases at J, with 17 bases between the two ends. The CDR3 DNA follows: TGTGCCAGCAGCGTAATCGGGTCGGGAGCCGGAGAGACCCAGTACTTC. As protein: CASSVIGSGAGETQYF.

This clonotype was seen at least ten times. This chain connects TRBV9 to TRBJ2-1; possible D gene TRBD2, 6 bases. Deletions cut 0 bases from V and 6 bases from J, with 13 bases between. In germline, CDR1 is SGDLS, CDR2 YYNGEE. The CDR3 consists of 15 residues. The CDR3 loop is CASSVDPGTGNEQFF. CDR3 in DNA: TGTGCCAGCAGCGTAGACCCCGGGACTGGCAATGAGCAGTTCTTC.

This clonotype was counted many times. V usage is TRBV7-2 and J usage is TRBJ2-4, with 12 bases identical to TRBD2. The DNA end is more similar to TRBJ2-5, so the J call may be wrong. Germline CDR1 reads SGHTA; CDR2 reads FQGNSA. The CDR3 consists of 15 residues. Written as DNA, the CDR3 is TGTGCCAGCAGCTCTGGACTAGCGGGGAGGAAGACCCAGTACTTC. Protein product: CASSSGLAGRKTQYF.